These 2 T cell receptor beta chains were all obtained from the same sample, sequenced in a study of T-cell reconstitution after alpha-beta-depleted transplantation in children. A TCRbeta library incorporating unique molecular identifiers was prepared. TCRdb re-called the PCR reads through MiXCR, storing one row per CDR3 protein. The repertoire holds 330,000 or so distinct CDR3 sequences, with 10% as singletons. The sample in question was PBMCs, obtained before TCRalphabeta/CD19-depleted stem cell transplant. The receptors were gathered from a boy less than two years old with acute myeloid leukemia, due to receive a stem cell transplant.

CDR3 residues: CSAGRGRDYNEQFF. The DNA for the CDR3 is TGCAGTGCCGGGAGGGGGAGAGACTACAATGAGCAGTTCTTC. The rearrangement links TRBV20-1 to TRBJ2-1; 8 bases match TRBD2. Germline-derived CDR1 and CDR2 are DFQATT and SNEGSKA (reference sequence). With V trimmed by 6 bases and J by 3 bases, 7 bases remained unmatched. The CDR3 extends over 14 amino acids.

At least ten counts were recorded for this clonotype. The chain uses TRBV6-2 or TRBV6-3 and TRBJ2-2; D gene unclear. The germline gives CDR1 MNHEY, CDR2 SVGEGT. V was pared by 6 bases and J by 0 bases, with 14 bases between. This CDR3 is built from 16 residues. CDR3 nucleotide sequence: TGTGCCAGCAGCTCTTCGACCCTCCCGAACACCGGGGAGCTGTTTTTT. This translates into CASSSSTLPNTGELFF.